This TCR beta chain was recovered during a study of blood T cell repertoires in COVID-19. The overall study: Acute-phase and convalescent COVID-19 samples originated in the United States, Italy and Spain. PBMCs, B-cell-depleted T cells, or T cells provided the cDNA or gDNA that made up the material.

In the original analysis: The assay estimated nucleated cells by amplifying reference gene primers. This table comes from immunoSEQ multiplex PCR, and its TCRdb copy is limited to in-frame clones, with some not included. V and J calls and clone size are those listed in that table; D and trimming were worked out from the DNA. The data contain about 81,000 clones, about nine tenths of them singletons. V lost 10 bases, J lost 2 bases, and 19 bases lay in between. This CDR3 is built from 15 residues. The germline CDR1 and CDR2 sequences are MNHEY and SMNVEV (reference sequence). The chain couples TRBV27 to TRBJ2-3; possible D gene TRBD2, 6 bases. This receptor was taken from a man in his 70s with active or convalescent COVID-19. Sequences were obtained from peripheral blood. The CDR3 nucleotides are TGTGCCAACTTCTTTCGCGGGGCGAACACAGATACGCAGTATTTT. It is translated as CANFFRGANTDTQYF.